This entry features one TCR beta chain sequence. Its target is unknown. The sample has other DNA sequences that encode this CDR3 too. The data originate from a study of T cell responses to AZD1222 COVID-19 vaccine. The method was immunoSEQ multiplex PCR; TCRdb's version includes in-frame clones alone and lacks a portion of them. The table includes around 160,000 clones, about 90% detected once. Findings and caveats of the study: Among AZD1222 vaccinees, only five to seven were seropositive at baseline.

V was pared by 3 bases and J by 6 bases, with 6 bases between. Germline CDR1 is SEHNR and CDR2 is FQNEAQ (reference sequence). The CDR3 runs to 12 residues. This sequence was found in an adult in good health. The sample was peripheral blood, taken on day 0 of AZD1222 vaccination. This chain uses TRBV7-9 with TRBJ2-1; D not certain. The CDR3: CASSFGSNEQFF. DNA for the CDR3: TGTGCCAGCAGCTTTGGAAGCAATGAGCAGTTCTTC.